The source of this T cell receptor beta chain is a study of regulatory T cells in long-lasting Graves disease (dated by TCRdb to the early 2020s). Study-wide context: Newly diagnosed Graves' disease patients had taken antithyroid drugs for less than 3 months. This study used TCR sequencing and RNA sequencing of peripheral blood to compare persistent Graves' disease patients against newly diagnosed Graves' disease patients. The study took place in China and was registered as a clinical trial. TCR sequencing covered roughly 13 persistent and around 20 newly diagnosed Graves' disease patients, some 33 samples in total. Study-level results and caveats: Compared with newly diagnosed patients, patients with persistent Graves' disease had lower TCR Shannon entropy and fewer highly expanded clones, which suggests clonal expansion. Only the TCR beta chain was sequenced and analyzed. Peripheral blood alone was examined, since thyroid tissue, which constituted the primary lesion, could not be accessed. A larger number of public clonotypes was shared among persistent patients (about 2,700) than among newly diagnosed patients (about 990). Preferential use of TRBV28, TRBJ1-2 and TRBJ2-5 was observed in persistent disease, whereas TRBV20-1 and TRBJ2-1 were favored in newly diagnosed disease. As a limitation, the authors acknowledged that the small sample size may reduce accuracy.

The library was built by means of multiplex PCR. The instrument was an Illumina HiSeq 4000. CDR3 regions were amplified by Arm-PCR with iRepertoire HTBI primers to construct TCR beta libraries. Gel purification was performed on PCR products prior to sequencing. Processing in the source paper ran as follows. Across samples, roughly 60 TRBV and approximately 15 TRBJ segments were identified and used for gene usage analysis of CDR3 amino acid clonotypes. COPE and FqMerger were used to merge filtered high-quality paired reads into contigs. BLAST was used to align contigs to IMGT TRBV, TRBD and TRBJ reference genes, and CDR3 was defined according to IMGT. Any clonotype with a frequency above 0.1% was counted as a highly expanded clone. Repertoire diversity was measured by Shannon entropy, and V-J evenness by the Gini coefficient. A clonotype was considered public if more than one individual shared it. TCRdb reprocessing: public reads trimmed at Q25 with fastp, clones called with MiXCR, in-frame beta chains kept. Each entry is one CDR3 protein sequence, shown with its most common DNA and genes. The authors' filters were not applied to this entry. The sample yields around 460,000 distinct CDR3 sequences; 14% were counted once. About 15% of the sample is held by the ten biggest clonotypes.

This clonotype turned up a few times. Its antigen remains undetermined. No much larger clone is present one base from it, and per-base qualities are unavailable. The time point label corresponds to: newly diagnosed GD, antithyroid drugs for less than 3 months. For both TCR sequencing and RNA sequencing, RNA was extracted from PBMCs using TRIzol. The diagnosis of Graves' disease followed American Thyroid Association guidelines. The patients came from an endocrinology department in Xi'an, China. From each patient, 7.5 to 9.5 milliliters of peripheral blood was collected into an EDTA anticoagulant tube. Ficoll Paque Plus density gradient separation was used to isolate PBMCs, and no further T cell sorting was done. RNA quality was checked with an Agilent 2100 Bioanalyzer and agarose gel, and concentration with a NanoDrop 2000. CDR1 and CDR2 were assigned from the germline V gene as SGHRS and YFSETQ. The CDR3 measures 19 amino acids from cysteine to phenylalanine. Only CDR3 DNA remains: 57 bases, in frame from the first base. Cut back by 7 bases and 8 bases, the V and J ends lie 34 bases apart.

These records were also assigned to another study, of T cells in Graves' hyperthyroidism and ophthalmopathy. The second study, in turn, reports: Graves' hyperthyroidism was defined as stable when no progression to ophthalmopathy occurred over 18 months of follow-up. The hyperthyroidism patients were between 18 and 65 years old and newly diagnosed, with a disease duration of less than 2 months. Patients with uncontrolled infections, other autoimmune diseases, pregnancy or lactation were excluded. Diagnoses relied on clinical symptoms, serum thyroxine and TRAb, thyroid ultrasound and orbital computed tomography. The first round of RT-PCR for the TCR CDR3 was performed with the HTBI primer set and the Qiagen OneStep RT-PCR kit. Most expanded thyroid clonotypes (frequency above 0.001) were also detected in blood, suggesting blood repertoires may reflect thyroid immune responses. In cross-validation, a model built on a 13 V-J signature told ophthalmopathy apart from stable hyperthyroidism with 85% to 90% sensitivity and approximately 81% specificity, and in testing the same model reached 80%/75%. In validation, the model predicted progression to ophthalmopathy a median of about 6 months before onset, with approximately 68% sensitivity and nearly 75% specificity. To identify distinguishing TCR V-J signatures, a discovery cohort of 90 to 100 patients was used, comprising fewer than 45 with Graves' ophthalmopathy and around 57 with stable Graves' hyperthyroidism. Prospective prediction of ophthalmopathy was tested in an independent validation cohort consisting of 18 hyperthyroidism patients and approximately 16 patients who later progressed to ophthalmopathy. The 95 to 100 discovery patients were divided at random into training and test sets in a 7:3 ratio. Thyroid tissue and blood T-cell repertoires from six Graves' hyperthyroidism patients were also compared in the study. After sampling, hyperthyroidism patients received methimazole starting at 30 mg daily, and ophthalmopathy patients received high-dose intravenous methylprednisolone. Libraries were constructed in a second round of multiplex PCR, after which size selection and purification were carried out. Sequencing of the libraries was done on an Illumina HiSeq2000 using paired-end 100 bp reads. SOAPnuke was used to process the raw data, with reads discarded if the reads contained adapters or uncalled bases, had a mean Phred below 15, or lacked an exact constant-primer or identifier match. COPE v1.2.5 was used to merge the high-quality paired reads, and each unique nucleotide sequence was defined as a clonotype. MiTCR v1.1 was used to align the clonotypes against IMGT TRBV, TRBD and TRBJ reference segments. Only V-J combinations with frequency above 0.0001, covering approximately 99% of repertoires, were analysed. A TCS score was defined as the ratio between F50 (clonal expansion) and ExV (chaos), using BLOSUM62-based TCRdist between CDR3 peptides within each V-J. Welch's t-statistics and random forest reduced around 510 V-J features to 13, which were used in a naive Bayes classifier (R e1071). No statistical method was used to fix the sample size in advance, and group allocation was not hidden from the investigators. TCR Vbeta CDR3 sequencing of some 140 peripheral blood samples (43 ophthalmopathy, 75 hyperthyroidism and roughly 17 progressor patients) is reported in the paper.

The V and J segments used are TRBV5-1 and TRBJ2-1; the D gene is possibly TRBD2, with 5 bases matching. This receptor was identified in a woman between 50 and 59 years old with Graves disease. Donor details come from another sample of the same person, matched by shared clones. The material sequenced was peripheral blood mononuclear cells (PBMCs), taken at new diagnosis, from a patient treated with antithyroid drugs. The base sequence is TGCGCCAGCTCTCGCGCCCACATAACAAGCGGACTCAAATCAGATGAGCAGTTCTTC. This sequence encodes CASSRAHITSGLKSDEQFF.